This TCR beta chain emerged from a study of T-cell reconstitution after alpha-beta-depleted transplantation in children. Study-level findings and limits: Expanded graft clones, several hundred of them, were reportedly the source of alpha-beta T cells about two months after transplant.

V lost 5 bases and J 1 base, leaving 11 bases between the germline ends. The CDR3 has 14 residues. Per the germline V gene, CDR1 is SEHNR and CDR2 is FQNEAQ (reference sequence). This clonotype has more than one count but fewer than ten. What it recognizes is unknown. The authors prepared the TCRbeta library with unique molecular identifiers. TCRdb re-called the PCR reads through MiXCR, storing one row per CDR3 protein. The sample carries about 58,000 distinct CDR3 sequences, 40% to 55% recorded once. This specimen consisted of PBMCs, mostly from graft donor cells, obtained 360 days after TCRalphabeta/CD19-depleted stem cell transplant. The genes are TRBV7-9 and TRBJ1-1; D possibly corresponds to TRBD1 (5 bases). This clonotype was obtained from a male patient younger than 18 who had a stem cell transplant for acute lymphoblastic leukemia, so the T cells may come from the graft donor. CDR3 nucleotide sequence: TGTGCCAGCAGCCCGGGACGGGAGAACACTGAAGCTTTCTTT. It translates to CASSPGRENTEAFF.